Following are 8 T cell receptor beta chains from one sample sequenced in a study of regulatory T cells in long-lasting Graves disease. CDR3 regions were amplified by Arm-PCR using iRepertoire HTBI primers to build TCR beta libraries. Each CDR3 protein is one row after TCRdb ran MiXCR on the multiplex PCR reads. Among over 650,000 distinct CDR3 sequences listed, 25% to 35% were seen once. As to time point: persistent/refractory GD, antithyroid drugs over 5 years with positive TRAb. RNA isolated from PBMCs was used to make the TCR library. The sequencing here drew on peripheral blood mononuclear cells (PBMCs), taken when the disease was refractory, from a patient treated with antithyroid drugs. These receptors were collected from a female donor with Graves disease.

The V and J genes are TRBV24-1 and TRBJ2-7, with a tentative D call TRBD2 (6 bases). Germline loops: CDR1 KGHDR, CDR2 SFDVKD. This CDR3 is 14 amino acids long. V lost 5 bases and J lost 5, with 15 bases in between. CDR3 DNA sequence: TGTGCCACCAGTGGGGGGACTCTACAAAACGAGCAGTACTTC. Protein: CATSGGTLQNEQYF.

The chain is built from TRBV29-1 and TRBJ1-2, with TRBD1 identical over 8 bases. The CDR3 is 11 amino acids. V dropped 7 bases and J dropped 8; count of bases not matched to a gene: 6. CDR1 is SQVTM and CDR2 is ANQGSEA in the germline V gene. The CDR3, as DNA: TGCAGCGCCGGACAGGGCGAGGGCTACACCTTC. It yields the protein CSAGQGEGYTF.

The gene calls are TRBV5-1 and TRBJ1-2; D is unclear. Germline V CDR1 and CDR2: SGHRS, YFSETQ. V was cut by 0 bases and J by 0 bases, with 18 bases left in between. CDR3 size: 18 residues. The CDR3 loop is CASSLDLSRSPANYGYTF. Written as DNA, the CDR3 is TGCGCCAGCAGCTTGGATCTCAGCAGATCCCCCGCTAACTATGGCTACACCTTC.

This chain connects TRBV29-1 to TRBJ1-1, with D uncertain. The CDR3 spans 13 residues. The germline CDR1 and CDR2 sequences are SQVTM and ANQGSEA. V gave up 5 bases and J gave up 1 base, with 11 bases separating them. The CDR3 DNA follows: TGCAGCGTTCATATGCTTACGAACACTGAAGCTTTCTTT. It codes for CSVHMLTNTEAFF.

This sequence joins TRBV19 and TRBJ1-5, with TRBD1 matching over 11 bases. The germline V gene encodes CDR1 LNHDA and CDR2 SQIVND (reference sequence). Unmatched junction bases numbered 5, after V lost 4 bases and J lost 3 bases. The CDR3 loop spans 16 amino acids. CDR3 DNA sequence: TGTGCCAGTAGTACCGGGACAGGGGGAAACAATCAGCCCCAGCATTTT. Translation gives CASSTGTGGNNQPQHF.

The chain links TRBV5-5 to TRBJ2-5, with unresolved D. The CDR3 runs to 14 residues. V was trimmed by 4 bases and J by 5 bases, leaving 15 bases between them. Germline assignment: CDR1 SGHKS and CDR2 YYEKEE (reference sequence). The CDR3, as DNA: TGTGCCAGCAGCCCAGGCGGAAATGATGAGACCCAGTACTTC. It is translated as CASSPGGNDETQYF.

The rearrangement uses TRBV15 and TRBJ1-5; D is perhaps TRBD1 (6 bases). The CDR3 totals 16 residues. Per the germline V gene, CDR1 is LNHNV and CDR2 is YYDKDF (reference sequence). The ends were cut back, 0 bases at V and 4 bases at J, with 13 bases in the middle. CDR3 amino acids: CATSRDRMQGNQPQHF. CDR3 sequence (DNA): TGTGCCACCAGCAGAGATCGGATGCAGGGGAATCAGCCCCAGCATTTT.

This clonotype appeared a few times. The CDR3 DNA reads TGCAGCGTTGTGGGGACAGCAAGCTCTGGGGCCAACGTCCTGACTTTC. As protein: CSVVGTASSGANVLTF. The V gene is TRBV29-1, the J gene TRBJ2-6, with 7 bases matching TRBD1. The CDR3 is 16 residues long. Germline CDR1 SQVTM, CDR2 ANQGSEA. The V segment lost 4 bases and the J segment 0 bases; nucleotides outside the gene matches: 6.